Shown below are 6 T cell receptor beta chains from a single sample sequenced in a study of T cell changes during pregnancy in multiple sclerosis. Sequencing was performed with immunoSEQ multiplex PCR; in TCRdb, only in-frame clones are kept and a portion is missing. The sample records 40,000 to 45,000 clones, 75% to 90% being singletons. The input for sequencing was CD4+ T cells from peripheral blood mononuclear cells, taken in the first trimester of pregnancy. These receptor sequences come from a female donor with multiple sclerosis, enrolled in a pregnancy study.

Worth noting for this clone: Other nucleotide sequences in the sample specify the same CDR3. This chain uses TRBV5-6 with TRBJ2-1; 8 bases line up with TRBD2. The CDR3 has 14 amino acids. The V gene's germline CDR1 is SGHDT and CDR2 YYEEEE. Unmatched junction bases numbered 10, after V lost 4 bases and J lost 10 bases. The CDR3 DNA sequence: TGTGCCAGCAGCATCGAAGCGGGGGTCGCCGAGCAGTTCTTC. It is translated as CASSIEAGVAEQFF. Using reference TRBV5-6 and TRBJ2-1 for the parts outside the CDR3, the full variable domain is DAGVTQSPTHLIKTRGQQVTLRCSPKSGHDTVSWYQQALGQGPQFIFQYYEEEERQRGNFPDRFSGHQFPNYSSELNVNALLLGDSALYLCASSIEAGVAEQFFGPGTRLTVL.

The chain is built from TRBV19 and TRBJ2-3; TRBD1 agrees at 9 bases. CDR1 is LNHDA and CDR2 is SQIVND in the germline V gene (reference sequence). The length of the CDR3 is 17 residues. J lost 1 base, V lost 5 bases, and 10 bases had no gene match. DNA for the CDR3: TGTGCCAGTAGTCGCCTCCGGGACAGGGCTGGCACAGATACGCAGTATTTT. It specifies CASSRLRDRAGTDTQYF.

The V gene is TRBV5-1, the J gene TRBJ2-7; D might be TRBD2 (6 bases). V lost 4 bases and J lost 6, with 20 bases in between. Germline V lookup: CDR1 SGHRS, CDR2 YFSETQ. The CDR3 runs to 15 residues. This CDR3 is CASSDPYSGSTEQYF. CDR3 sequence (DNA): TGCGCCAGCAGCGATCCGTACAGCGGGTCGACCGAGCAGTACTTC.

The CDR3 DNA sequence: TGTGCCTGGATCCAGGGGGAAGGCACTGAAGCTTTCTTT. This translates into CAWIQGEGTEAFF. The chain joins TRBV30 to TRBJ1-1, with TRBD1 matching over 7 bases. CDR3 length: 13 amino acids. Trimming removed 4 bases from V and 4 bases from J; junction bases left unmatched: 6. The germline V gene encodes CDR1 GTSNPN and CDR2 SVGIG (reference sequence). Complete variable domain (other parts from reference TRBV30 and TRBJ1-1): SQTIHQWPATLVQPVGSPLSLECTVEGTSNPNLYWYRQAAGRGLQLLFYSVGIGQISSEVPQNLSASRPQDRQFILSSKKLLLSDSGFYLCAWIQGEGTEAFFGQGTRLTVV.

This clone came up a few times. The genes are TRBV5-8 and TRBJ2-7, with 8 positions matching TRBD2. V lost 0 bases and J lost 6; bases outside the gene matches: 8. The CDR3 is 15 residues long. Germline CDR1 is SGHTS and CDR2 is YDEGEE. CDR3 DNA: TGTGCCAGCAGCTTGGAAACCGGGAGGGCCGGCGAGCAGTACTTC. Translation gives CASSLETGRAGEQYF.

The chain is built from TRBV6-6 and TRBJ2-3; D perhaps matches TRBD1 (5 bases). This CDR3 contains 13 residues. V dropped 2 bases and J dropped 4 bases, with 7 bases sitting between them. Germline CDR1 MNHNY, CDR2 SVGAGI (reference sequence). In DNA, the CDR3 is TGTGCCAGCAGTTACCAGGGATCAGATACGCAGTATTTT. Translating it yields CASSYQGSDTQYF.